The present entry profiles one TCR beta chain with its context. This clonotype was counted between two and nine times. It has no known antigen specificity. Base qualities are not recorded, but no much larger clone differs from it by a single base. Systemically healthy Caucasian individuals from Russia, 39 in total and aged roughly 6 to 90 years, were included as donors. Each donor gave around 9.8 milliliters of peripheral blood, collected into EDTA-treated Vacutainer tubes. PBMCs were isolated by Ficoll-Paque density-gradient centrifugation, with at least 7 million obtained per sample. Total RNA was extracted from PBMCs with Trizol reagent, with at least 6 micrograms obtained per sample. The percentages of naive CD45RAhigh/CD27high T cells were determined by flow cytometry on a PBMC aliquot from every donor. This sample stems from a study of blood T cells in healthy people across ages (dated by TCRdb to between 2014 and 2017). Regarding the complete study: Template switching captured roughly one uniquely barcoded TCR beta cDNA molecule per two T cells in model experiments. The study measured age-related changes in TCR beta repertoire diversity using deep sequencing normalized with unique cDNA molecular identifiers. Four age groups were formed from the donors: young (average approximately 15 years), middle-aged (approximately 41), aged (over 55) and long-lived (roughly 81). Donors of different ages were randomly distributed across sequencing lanes to avoid experimental bias. The study analyzed two additional independent replicas of 1 million unique cDNA reads from the same blood draw for two donors, one aged 18 to 30 and one aged 80 or older. The paper as a whole reports these results and caveats: Because profiling used bulk unsorted PBMCs, naive and antigen-experienced compartments could not be compared conclusively. There was a strong correlation between observed TCR beta diversity and the percentage of naive T cells measured by flow cytometry. Observed TCR beta diversity per million T cells fell roughly linearly with age, and a significant reduction was already apparent by age around 44. The CMV infection status of donors was not known, potentially confounding age-related changes in expanded clonotypes. Estimates of total diversity based on one million sequenced T cells were regarded as lower bounds and as underestimates. Compared with the aged group, more naive CD4+ T cells, fewer expanded clones and increased TCR diversity were shown by the long-lived group, suggesting age selection.

The CDR3, from cysteine to phenylalanine, totals 15 residues. The retained sequence is limited to the CDR3, 45 bases, with the frame set at the first base. The library was prepared using 5' RACE. The reads were generated on an Illumina HiSeq 2500. A second PCR of about 6 to 11 cycles was run with a J-beta primer mix and a sample-barcoded 5' primer. A template-switch 5' adaptor carrying 12 random nucleotides introduced a unique molecular identifier onto each TCR beta cDNA molecule. At least 2.5 million CDR3-containing paired-end reads were obtained from each sample. First-strand cDNA synthesis was performed from all RNA using the Mint cDNA synthesis kit, with priming by a TRBC-specific oligonucleotide. After uracil-DNA glycosylase treatment, a first 18-cycle PCR used universal primers M1SS and BC2_uni_R on all cDNA. Per the original workflow: Normalization of each sample was performed by random selection of 1 million high-quality reads, each carrying a distinct molecular identifier. Reads with shared molecular identifiers were discarded instead of being binned into consensus sequences. MiTCR, set to a Q25 quality threshold and the strictest error-elimination algorithm, was used for CDR3 identification, clonotype clustering and error correction. A nonparametric unseen species model using Euler transformation provided a lower-bound estimate of total TCR beta diversity. Using fastp trimming at Q25 and MiXCR clonotype assembly, TCRdb reanalyzed the public sequencing data and kept in-frame beta chains. Rows are unified per CDR3 protein, each entry keeping the most common DNA and genes. The V and J calls and clone size are TCRdb's, not the authors'. The sample table shows roughly 1,500,000 distinct CDR3 sequences, and roughly 40% are seen once. Of the sample, 7.9% falls within the top ten clones.

The rearranged chain carries TRBV21-1 and TRBJ2-5. TRBV21-1 is assigned pseudogene status. The source material was blood. The sequence was obtained from a woman between 18 and 30 years old in good health. This receptor carries the CDR3 CASSKAAETRDAQYF. The nucleotides are TGTGCCAGCAGCAAGGCGGCAGAGACAAGAGATGCCCAGTACTTC.